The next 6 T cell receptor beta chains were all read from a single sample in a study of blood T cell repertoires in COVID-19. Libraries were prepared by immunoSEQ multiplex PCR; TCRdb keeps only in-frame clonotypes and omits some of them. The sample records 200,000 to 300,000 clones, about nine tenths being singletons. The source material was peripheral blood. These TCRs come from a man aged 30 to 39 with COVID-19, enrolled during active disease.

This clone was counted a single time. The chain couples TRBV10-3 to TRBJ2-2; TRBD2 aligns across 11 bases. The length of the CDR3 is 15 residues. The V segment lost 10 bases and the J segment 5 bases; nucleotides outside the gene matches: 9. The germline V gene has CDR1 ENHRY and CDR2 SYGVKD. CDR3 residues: CASALAGGRTGELFF. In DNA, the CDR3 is TGTGCCAGCGCCTTAGCGGGGGGGCGTACCGGGGAGCTGTTTTTT.

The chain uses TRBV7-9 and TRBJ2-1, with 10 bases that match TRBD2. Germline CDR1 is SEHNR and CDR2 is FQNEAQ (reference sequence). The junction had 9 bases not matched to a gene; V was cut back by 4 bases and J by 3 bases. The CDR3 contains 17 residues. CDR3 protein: CASSSTLLAGIYNEQFF. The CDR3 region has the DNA TGTGCCAGCAGCTCCACTTTACTAGCGGGAATCTACAATGAGCAGTTCTTC.

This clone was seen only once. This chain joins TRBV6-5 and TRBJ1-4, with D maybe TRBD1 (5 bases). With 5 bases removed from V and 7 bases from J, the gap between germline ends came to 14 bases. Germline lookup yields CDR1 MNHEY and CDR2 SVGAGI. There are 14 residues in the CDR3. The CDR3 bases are TGTGCCAGCAGTCGGGGGGGGAACAGTGAAAAACTGTTTTTT. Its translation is CASSRGGNSEKLFF.

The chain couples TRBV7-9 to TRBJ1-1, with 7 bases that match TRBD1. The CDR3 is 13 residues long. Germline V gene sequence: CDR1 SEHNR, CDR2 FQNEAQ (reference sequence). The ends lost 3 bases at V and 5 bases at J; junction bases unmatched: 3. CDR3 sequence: CASSLRGLTEAFF. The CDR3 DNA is TGTGCCAGCAGCTTGAGGGGGCTAACTGAAGCTTTCTTT.

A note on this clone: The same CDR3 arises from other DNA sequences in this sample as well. CDR3 amino acids: CASSLGDRVGTEAFF. In DNA form, the CDR3 reads TGCGCCAGCAGCTTGGGGGACAGGGTGGGAACTGAAGCTTTCTTT. V usage is TRBV5-1 and J usage is TRBJ1-1, with 9 bases that match TRBD1. The germline CDR1 and CDR2 sequences are SGHRS and YFSETQ. Germline trimming cut 0 bases from V and 5 bases from J; bases unmatched to any gene: 5. The CDR3 contains 15 residues.

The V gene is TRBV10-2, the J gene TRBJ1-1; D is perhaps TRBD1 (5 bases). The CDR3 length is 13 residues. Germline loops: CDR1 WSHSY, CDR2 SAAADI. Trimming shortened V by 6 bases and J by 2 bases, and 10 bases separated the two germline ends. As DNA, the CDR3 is TGCGCCAGCAGACCGGACAATAACACTGAAGCTTTCTTT. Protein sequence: CASRPDNNTEAFF.